The subject of this entry is one T cell receptor (beta chain). This specimen comes from a study of blood T cell repertoires in COVID-19. Assay used: immunoSEQ multiplex PCR; TCRdb lists only in-frame clones, some missing. The data show roughly 97,000 clones, roughly 72% seen once. In germline, CDR1 is LNHDA, CDR2 SQIVND (reference sequence). The V gene lost 11 bases and the J gene lost 2 bases, with 19 bases spanning the gap. This CDR3 comprises 15 residues. The rearrangement links TRBV19 to TRBJ1-5; D is perhaps TRBD1 (6 bases). The receptor comes from a man aged 65-85 years with acute or convalescent COVID-19. The material sequenced was peripheral blood. CDR3 sequence reads: CAQGRGGRGNQPQHF. DNA of the CDR3: TGTGCCCAGGGGCGGGGGGGCAGAGGCAATCAGCCCCAGCATTTT.